The clone carrying this TCR beta chain has a count of ten or more. Its specificity is not known. V was trimmed by 8 bases and J by 2 bases, leaving 16 bases between them. Per germline, CDR1 MNHEY and CDR2 SMNVEV (reference sequence). This CDR3 spans 14 amino acids. The source of the sample is a study of T-cell memory formation after mild COVID-19. Overall study findings and caveats: Balance between CD4 and CD8 was seen in clones contracting day 15 to 85, and a CD4+ lean was seen in later expanders. Memory cells collected pre-infection included some clones that later responded, suggesting cross-reactive memory joined. Second-wave clones that peaked on day 37 lacked confirmed SARS-CoV-2 specificity.

Sample barcodes and UMIs were carried by the TCR alpha and TCR beta cDNA libraries that 5'RACE generated with constant-segment primers. Via MiXCR, TCRdb re-called the 5' RACE reads, giving one row per CDR3 protein. The table has fewer than 60,000 distinct CDR3 sequences, 25% to 35% seen once; the top ten hold approximately 43%. This chain links TRBV27 with TRBJ2-7; D might be TRBD1 or TRBD2, each matching 5 bases. This clonotype was sampled from a man between 18 and 29 years old who had mild COVID-19 (a few samples of this study predate the infection). Cell type and time point are not known. The sequencing input was PBMCs or a T cell subset sorted from them (not recorded which). For the CDR3, the DNA is TGTGCCAGCTGGGACCGCCAAACACCCTACGAGCAGTACTTC. Encoded protein: CASWDRQTPYEQYF.